The source of this T cell receptor beta chain is a study of shared clonotypes between healthy human individuals. Produced via immunoSEQ multiplex PCR; TCRdb's table is partial and in-frame only. Of about 1.4 million clones in the sample, over 95% are singletons; the top ten hold 1.2%. Sequencing was performed on naive CD4+ T cells sorted from blood. Subset defined: CD45RA+ positively selected. This clonotype was obtained from a man aged 25-45 years in good health.

The CDR3 here is CASSNLAGGDTQYF. For the CDR3, the DNA is TGTGCCAGCAGCAACCTAGCGGGAGGTGATACGCAGTATTTT. V and J are TRBV7-9 and TRBJ2-3, with TRBD2 matching over 11 bases. The V gene end was trimmed by 5 bases and the J gene end by 6 bases; junction bases not matched to a gene: 4. The CDR3 spans 14 residues. Per germline, CDR1 SEHNR and CDR2 FQNEAQ (reference sequence).